These 26 T cell receptor beta chains were sequenced from one sample in a study of blood T cell repertoires in COVID-19 (dated by TCRdb to about 2020). Libraries came from the immunoSEQ multiplex PCR assay. The table was pulled from immuneACCESS by TCRdb, which kept in-frame rearrangements only. Such tables lose some clones; where checked, under half of the loss comes from unresolved V genes, and the rest has no known cause. A total of some 260,000 clones appear in this sample, over 70% of them only once. The biggest ten clones account for around 3.2% of the sample. Sequencing was done on a sample of peripheral blood. These TCRs come from a woman aged 80 or older with acute or convalescent COVID-19.

V is TRBV4-2 and J is TRBJ1-5; 12 bases fit TRBD1. Trimming cost V 0 bases and J 7 bases; bases outside gene matches: 7. Germline V gene lookup returns CDR1 LGHNA and CDR2 YNFKEQ. The CDR3 is made up of 17 amino acids. The CDR3 nucleotides are TGTGCCAGCAGCCAAGATCTGGGGACAGGGGGCAGCCAGCCCCAGCATTTT. It specifies CASSQDLGTGGSQPQHF.

V is TRBV7-9 and J is TRBJ2-1; the match to TRBD1 covers 9 bases. The CDR3 sequence is 14 residues long. V lost 7 bases and J lost 4; bases outside the gene matches: 5. The germline V gene encodes CDR1 SEHNR and CDR2 FQNEAQ (reference sequence). CDR3 DNA sequence: TGTGCCAGCACACAGGGGGCAAAGTACAATGAGCAGTTCTTC. Translated: CASTQGAKYNEQFF.

A word on this clone: A much larger clonotype is one base distant, so this may be a read error. V and J are TRBV3-1 (or the pseudogene TRBV3-2) and TRBJ2-1; 7 nucleotides agree with TRBD1. The germline CDR1 and CDR2 sequences are LGHDT and YNNKEL (reference sequence). This CDR3 comprises 13 residues. Losses at the gene ends were 4 bases for V and 4 bases for J; bases not matched to a gene: 1. The CDR3 nucleotides are TGTGCCAGCAGCCCGGGACAGTACAATGAGCAGTTCTTC. Translation: CASSPGQYNEQFF.

The V call is TRBV15, the J call TRBJ1-2, with a tentative D call TRBD1 (5 bases). The V gene lost 1 base and the J gene lost 7 bases, with 13 bases spanning the gap. CDR1 and CDR2 (germline): LNHNV, YYDKDF (reference sequence). This CDR3 has 14 residues. The chain's CDR3 is CATSRVGQPLGYTF. The CDR3 DNA follows: TGTGCCACCAGCAGAGTGGGGCAGCCCCTTGGCTACACCTTC.

The genes are TRBV6-5 and TRBJ2-2, with D possibly matching TRBD2 (7 bases). The CDR3 totals 14 residues. Trimming shortened V by 6 bases and J by 4 bases, and 12 bases separated the two germline ends. CDR1 is MNHEY and CDR2 is SVGAGI in the germline V gene. Here the CDR3 reads CASRGGASTGELFF. In nucleotides, the CDR3 is TGTGCCAGCAGGGGGGGGGCGAGCACCGGGGAGCTGTTTTTT.

The chain recombines TRBV7-9 with TRBJ2-7; a possible D gene is TRBD1 (6 bases). This CDR3 is 16 amino acids long. Looked up from germline, CDR1 is SEHNR and CDR2 is FQNEAQ (reference sequence). V was trimmed by 5 bases and J by 0 bases, leaving 17 bases between them. This chain's CDR3 is CASSRFSLGGSYEQYF. The DNA for the CDR3 is TGTGCCAGCAGCCGGTTCTCCCTAGGGGGCTCCTACGAGCAGTACTTC.

The chain employs TRBV6-2 or TRBV6-3 and TRBJ2-1; 10 bases match TRBD1. The CDR3 runs 15 residues. Germline V gene lookup returns CDR1 MNHEY and CDR2 SVGEGT. The V and J ends lost 4 bases and 8 bases, in that order; junction bases with no gene match: 8. CDR3 sequence reads: CASSWGQGFWDEQFF. Written as DNA, the CDR3 is TGTGCCAGCAGTTGGGGACAGGGGTTTTGGGATGAGCAGTTCTTC.

This clone was recorded once. The gene calls are TRBV12-3 or TRBV12-4 and TRBJ2-1; D ambiguous. The CDR3 runs to 12 residues. The germline V and J ends were trimmed by 8 bases and 4 bases, with 9 bases remaining between them. CDR3 nucleotides: TGTGCCAGCTGCCTTCAGTACAATGAGCAGTTCTTC. Protein product: CASCLQYNEQFF.

CDR3 in DNA: TGCAGCGTCCCTCAACAGGGGGCTCGGGGCTACACCTTC. Protein sequence: CSVPQQGARGYTF. The rearrangement joins TRBV29-1 to TRBJ1-2, with 9 bases identical to TRBD1. Germline-derived CDR1 and CDR2 are SQVTM and ANQGSEA. J was trimmed by 8 bases and V by 6 bases; bases with no gene match: 10. CDR3 length equals 13 residues.

The genes are TRBV10-2 and TRBJ2-5; D unresolved. The CDR3 length is 13 residues. Germline assignment: CDR1 WSHSY and CDR2 SAAADI. V lost 7 bases and J 7 bases, leaving 16 bases between the germline ends. The CDR3 sequence is CASTRNTPGTQYF. The CDR3 region has the DNA TGCGCCAGCACTAGAAACACCCCTGGGACCCAGTACTTC.

This clone was detected a few times. The chain is built from TRBV9 and TRBJ1-3; maybe TRBD1 (5 bases). Trimming shortened V by 2 bases and J by 0 bases, and 9 bases separated the two germline ends. Per the germline V gene, CDR1 is SGDLS and CDR2 is YYNGEE. The CDR3 is made up of 15 amino acids. The CDR3 reads CASSVGGYSGNTIYF. The CDR3 DNA reads TGTGCCAGCAGCGTCGGGGGATACTCTGGAAACACCATATATTTT.

The chain joins TRBV21-1 to TRBJ1-4; the D call of TRBD1 is as the table states it, not checked on the DNA. TRBV21-1 is termed a pseudogene. The CDR3 is 15 amino acids. CDR3 sequence reads: CASSKNARANEKLFF. The DNA for the CDR3 is TGTGCCAGCAGCAAAAACGCCAGGGCTAATGAAAAACTGTTTTTT.

The J gene is TRBJ2-7, the V gene TRBV11-3; 7 bases map to TRBD2. V trimming: 2 bases; J trimming: 6 bases; junction bases outside the gene matches: 10. The germline gives CDR1 SGHNT, CDR2 YENEEA. CDR3 length: 15 residues. CDR3 DNA sequence: TGTGCCAGCAGCTTAAACGGCGGGACGGGGGGCGAGCAGTACTTC. Translated: CASSLNGGTGGEQYF.

The rearrangement links TRBV28 to TRBJ1-2; D is uncertain. V was cut by 5 bases and J by 8 bases, with 9 bases left in between. Germline V gene lookup returns CDR1 MDHEN and CDR2 SYDVKM. This CDR3 is built from 11 residues. CDR3 coding DNA: TGTGCCAGCAGTATCTTCCGGGGCTACACCTTC. It translates to CASSIFRGYTF.

The chain is built from TRBV7-3 and TRBJ2-6; the D gene is possibly TRBD1 (6 bases). The CDR3 loop spans 16 amino acids. Trimming left V 5 bases short and J 2 bases short, with 13 bases between. The V gene's germline CDR1 is SGHTA and CDR2 FQGTGA. CDR3 DNA sequence: TGTGCCAGCAGCCCTGGTGGGGGCGCTGGGGCCAACGTCCTGACTTTC. Amino acid sequence: CASSPGGGAGANVLTF.

The V and J genes are TRBV12-5 and TRBJ1-6, with 8 positions matching TRBD1. The CDR3 runs to 13 residues. From germline, CDR1 is LGHNT and CDR2 FRNRAP. V lost 6 bases to trimming and J lost 9 bases; unmatched junction nucleotides: 4. The CDR3 DNA follows: TGTGCTAGTGGGGACAGGGAGGGTTCACCCCTCCACTTT. This gives the protein CASGDREGSPLHF. The full variable domain, rest sourced from reference TRBV12-5 and TRBJ1-6, is DARVTQTPRHKVTEMGQEVTMRCQPILGHNTVFWYRQTMMQGLELLAYFRNRAPLDDSGMPKDRFSAEMPDATLATLKIQPSEPRDSAVYFCASGDREGSPLHFGNGTRLTVT.

The chain is built from TRBV15 and TRBJ1-1, with D possibly matching TRBD1 (6 bases). Germline V lookup: CDR1 LNHNV, CDR2 YYDKDF (reference sequence). The CDR3 runs 13 residues. V lost 0 bases and J 8 bases, leaving 10 bases between the germline ends. CDR3 region: CATSRDWGQEAFF. The DNA for the CDR3 is TGTGCCACCAGCAGAGATTGGGGGCAGGAAGCTTTCTTT.

The genes are TRBV5-4 and TRBJ2-1; 9 bases map to TRBD1. Germline V gene data show CDR1 as SGHNT and CDR2 as YYREEE (reference sequence). This CDR3 is 15 amino acids long. The V gene end was trimmed by 4 bases and the J gene end by 4 bases; junction bases not matched to a gene: 6. The DNA of the CDR3 is TGTGCCAGCAGCCAGGACAGGGGTGGGTACAATGAGCAGTTCTTC. Protein: CASSQDRGGYNEQFF.

The rearrangement uses TRBV5-6 and TRBJ1-6; no firm D call. Germline loops: CDR1 SGHDT, CDR2 YYEEEE. This CDR3 region has 14 residues. V was cut by 2 bases and J by 7 bases, with 10 bases left in between. Here the CDR3 DNA reads TGTGCCAGCAGCTTAAGGGAGGGAAATTCACCCCTCCACTTT. Amino acids: CASSLREGNSPLHF.

This chain uses TRBV28 with TRBJ1-3, with D tentatively TRBD1 (6 bases). The length of the CDR3 is 15 residues. CDR1 MDHEN and CDR2 SYDVKM come from the germline V gene. Deletions cut 3 bases from V and 4 bases from J, with 13 bases between. The CDR3 bases are TGTGCCAGCAGTTTGGCGGGGGGCGGCGGAAACACCATATATTTT. Its translation: CASSLAGGGGNTIYF.

The chain couples TRBV2 to TRBJ2-7, with D perhaps matching TRBD1 (6 bases). The CDR3 length is 12 residues. Germline lookup yields CDR1 SNHLY and CDR2 FYNNEI. V lost 7 bases, J lost 6 bases, and 13 bases lay in between. In nucleotides, the CDR3 is TGTGCCAGCAACAAGGGGGTGGGCGAGCAGTACTTC. Residues: CASNKGVGEQYF. Full variable domain (rest looked up from reference TRBV2 and TRBJ2-7): EPEVTQTPSHQVTQMGQEVILRCVPISNHLYFYWYRQILGQKVEFLVSFYNNEISEKSEIFDDQFSVERPDGSNFTLKIRSTKLEDSAMYFCASNKGVGEQYFGPGTRLTVT.

The rearrangement joins TRBV6-6 to TRBJ1-1; D remains unclear. From germline, CDR1 is MNHNY and CDR2 SVGAGI (reference sequence). The CDR3 runs 12 residues. The germline V and J ends were trimmed by 8 bases and 9 bases, with 16 bases remaining between them. The CDR3 coding sequence is TGTGCCAGCCTTGTAGACACCTCCAAAGCTTTCTTT. This translates into CASLVDTSKAFF.

The J gene is TRBJ1-5, the V gene TRBV27; a possible D gene is TRBD1 (6 bases). Per the germline V gene, CDR1 is MNHEY and CDR2 is SMNVEV (reference sequence). The length of the CDR3 is 14 residues. Trimming shortened V by 5 bases and J by 0 bases, and 8 bases separated the two germline ends. The DNA of the CDR3 is TGTGCCAGCAGTGAACAGGGTAGCAATCAGCCCCAGCATTTT. It is translated as CASSEQGSNQPQHF.

CDR3 in DNA: TGTGCCAGCAGCCCCCCCGGGGGGGATGGCTACACCTTC. Residues: CASSPPGGDGYTF. The chain links TRBV3-1 (or the pseudogene TRBV3-2) to TRBJ1-2, with a weak D call TRBD1 (5 bases). The ends were cut back, 4 bases at V and 6 bases at J, with 12 bases in the middle. Germline V gene lookup returns CDR1 LGHDT and CDR2 YNNKEL (reference sequence). The CDR3 length is 13 residues.

In its sample, this clone was seen a few times. The genes are TRBV6-2 or TRBV6-3 and TRBJ2-4, with a tentative D call TRBD1 (6 bases). CDR1 is MNHEY, CDR2 SVGEGT, per germline. The CDR3 loop spans 14 amino acids. V lost 0 bases, J lost 8 bases, and 11 bases lay in between. The CDR3 DNA sequence: TGTGCCAGCAGTTACTCATCCAGGGGAGACATTCAGTACTTC. Residues: CASSYSSRGDIQYF.

This rearrangement joins TRBV7-9 to TRBJ1-4, with D possibly matching TRBD1 (5 bases). Germline assignment: CDR1 SEHNR and CDR2 FQNEAQ (reference sequence). The CDR3 length is 15 residues. V lost 5 bases and J 0 bases, leaving 10 bases between the germline ends. As DNA, the CDR3 is TGTGCCAGCAGCGTAGGGACTACAACTAATGAAAAACTGTTTTTT. This sequence encodes CASSVGTTTNEKLFF.